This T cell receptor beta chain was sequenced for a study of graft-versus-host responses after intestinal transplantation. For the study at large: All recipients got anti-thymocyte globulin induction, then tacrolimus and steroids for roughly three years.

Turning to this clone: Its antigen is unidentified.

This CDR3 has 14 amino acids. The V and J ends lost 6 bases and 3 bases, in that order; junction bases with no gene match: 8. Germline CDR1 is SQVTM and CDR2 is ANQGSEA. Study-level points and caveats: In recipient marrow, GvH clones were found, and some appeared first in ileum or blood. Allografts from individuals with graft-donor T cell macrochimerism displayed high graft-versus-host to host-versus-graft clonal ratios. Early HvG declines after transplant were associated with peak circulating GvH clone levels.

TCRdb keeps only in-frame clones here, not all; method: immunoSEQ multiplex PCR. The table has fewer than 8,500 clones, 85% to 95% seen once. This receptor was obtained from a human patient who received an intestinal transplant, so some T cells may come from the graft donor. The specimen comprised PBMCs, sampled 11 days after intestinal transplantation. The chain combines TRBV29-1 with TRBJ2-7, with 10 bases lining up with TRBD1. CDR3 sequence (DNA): TGCAGCGTCCCGGGACAGGGGAGGGACTACGAGCAGTACTTC. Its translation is CSVPGQGRDYEQYF.